This TCR beta chain was identified in a study of blood T cell repertoires in COVID-19. The overall study: There were acute and convalescent COVID-19 samples, and they came from the United States, Italy and Spain. T cells, B-cell-depleted T cells, or PBMCs supplied cDNA or gDNA.

Per the original methods: Using reference gene primer amplification, nucleated cell counts were estimated. Assay used: immunoSEQ multiplex PCR; TCRdb lists only in-frame clones, some missing. V, J and clone size are those of that table, while D and trimming were read from the DNA. This table holds fewer than 150,000 clones, 60% to 85% found once. V lost 9 bases and J lost 2; bases outside the gene matches: 4. This CDR3 spans 12 amino acids. What was sequenced was peripheral blood. The rearrangement uses TRBV23-1 and TRBJ2-7; 7 bases line up with TRBD1. TRBV23-1 counts as an open reading frame of uncertain function. This TCR was sampled from a human donor with acute or convalescent COVID-19. The donor label of this sample is uncertain. DNA of the CDR3: TGCGCCAGACAGGGGTCCGCCTACGAGCAGTACTTC. Translation: CARQGSAYEQYF.